The 12 T cell receptor beta chains reported below all come from one sample, sequenced in a study of blood T cell repertoires in COVID-19. Assay: immunoSEQ multiplex PCR; the TCRdb copy retains only in-frame clones and omits some. The sample lists fewer than 200,000 clones; roughly nine tenths were seen once. The sample comprised peripheral blood. The receptors come from a young man who had recovered from COVID-19.

The chain recombines TRBV30 with TRBJ1-1; D uncertain. The CDR3 contains 14 residues. Trimming left V 0 bases short and J 3 bases short, with 11 bases between. Germline V CDR1 and CDR2: GTSNPN, SVGIG (reference sequence). The CDR3 reads CAWSVRASDTEAFF. The CDR3 DNA is TGTGCCTGGAGTGTACGAGCTTCGGACACTGAAGCTTTCTTT. Using reference TRBV30 and TRBJ1-1 for the parts outside the CDR3, the full variable domain is SQTIHQWPATLVQPVGSPLSLECTVEGTSNPNLYWYRQAAGRGLQLLFYSVGIGQISSEVPQNLSASRPQDRQFILSSKKLLLSDSGFYLCAWSVRASDTEAFFGQGTRLTVV.

V usage is TRBV7-2 and J usage is TRBJ2-7, with D possibly TRBD1 on 6 matching bases. Germline CDR1 reads SGHTA; CDR2 reads FQGNSA. The V gene lost 5 bases and the J gene lost 4 bases, with 21 bases spanning the gap. This CDR3 contains 16 residues. For the CDR3, the DNA is TGTGCCAGCAGCGCGGCACAGGGCAGAGAAAGGTACGAGCAGTACTTC. This translates into CASSAAQGRERYEQYF.

The chain links TRBV7-3 to TRBJ2-3, with 10 bases aligning to TRBD1. Losses at the gene ends were 5 bases for V and 5 bases for J; bases not matched to a gene: 7. The CDR3 spans 15 residues. CDR1 SGHTA and CDR2 FQGTGA come from the germline V gene. As DNA, the CDR3 is TGTGCCAGCAGCCCGACAGGGGGCGCGGTAGATACGCAGTATTTT. It translates to CASSPTGGAVDTQYF.

V is TRBV28 and J is TRBJ2-4; TRBD1 aligns across 10 bases. The CDR3 sequence is 14 residues long. With V trimmed by 7 bases and J by 7 bases, 7 bases remained unmatched. Germline CDR1 MDHEN, CDR2 SYDVKM. The CDR3 DNA reads as TGTGCCAGCAACCGACAGGGGGCTGGGAACATTCAGTACTTC. The encoded protein is CASNRQGAGNIQYF.

The J gene is TRBJ1-1, the V gene TRBV6-2 or TRBV6-3; 11 bases line up with TRBD1. Trimming removed 4 bases from V and 11 bases from J; junction bases left unmatched: 9. The germline CDR1 and CDR2 sequences are MNHEY and SVGEGT. The CDR3 loop spans 14 amino acids. The CDR3 DNA is TGTGCCAGCAGTTTTTCCGGGACAGGGGGGGACGCTTTCTTT. Amino acid sequence: CASSFSGTGGDAFF.

The chain links TRBV29-1 to TRBJ1-1; weak D call: TRBD1 (6 bases). The CDR3 loop spans 13 amino acids. Germline CDR1 reads SQVTM; CDR2 reads ANQGSEA. V gave up 6 bases and J gave up 4 bases, with 15 bases separating them. DNA for the CDR3: TGCAGCGTCCAAGGGGGTCAGGGCACTGAAGCTTTCTTT. Its translation is CSVQGGQGTEAFF. The variable domain in full, with the rest retrieved from reference TRBV29-1 and TRBJ1-1, is SAVISQKPSRDICQRGTSLTIQCQVDSQVTMMFWYRQQPGQSLTLIATANQGSEATYESGFVIDKFPISRPNLTFSTLTVSNMSPEDSSIYLCSVQGGQGTEAFFGQGTRLTVV.

The rearrangement links TRBV20-1 to TRBJ2-7; D ambiguous. CDR1 and CDR2 from the germline V gene are DFQATT and SNEGSKA (reference sequence). The CDR3 loop spans 11 amino acids. The V end lost 6 bases, the J end lost 7 bases, and 13 bases lay between the germline ends. CDR3 nucleotide sequence: TGCAGTGCAACAGTCCTGCAGGAGCAGTACTTC. Encoded protein: CSATVLQEQYF.

The chain is built from TRBV27 and TRBJ1-5; no reliable D call. V shed 7 bases and J shed 7 bases, with 11 bases lying between them. CDR1 MNHEY and CDR2 SMNVEV come from the germline V gene (reference sequence). This CDR3 has 12 amino acids. CDR3 sequence reads: CASTTLGQPQHF. As DNA, the CDR3 is TGTGCCAGCACCACCCTTGGCCAGCCCCAGCATTTT.

This chain links TRBV6-5 with TRBJ2-2, with 7 bases matching TRBD1. Germline loops: CDR1 MNHEY, CDR2 SVGAGI. This CDR3 spans 15 amino acids. V shed 6 bases and J 5 bases; nucleotides not matched to a gene: 9. As DNA, the CDR3 is TGTGCCAGCAGAAGTGGGGACAGAAATACCGGGGAGCTGTTTTTT. Protein sequence: CASRSGDRNTGELFF.

The genes are TRBV2 and TRBJ1-3; D gene ambiguous. Trimming removed 8 bases at V and 0 bases at J, with 11 bases between. This CDR3 region has 14 residues. Germline CDR1 and CDR2: SNHLY and FYNNEI. CDR3 sequence: CASWERISGNTIYF. The CDR3, as DNA: TGTGCCAGCTGGGAGAGGATCTCTGGAAACACCATATATTTT.

In its sample, this clone was seen once. The V call is TRBV15, the J call TRBJ2-7; D gene uncertain. The ends were cut back, 0 bases at V and 6 bases at J, with 6 bases in the middle. CDR3 length: 12 amino acids. The V gene's germline CDR1 is LNHNV and CDR2 YYDKDF (reference sequence). The CDR3 bases are TGTGCCACCAGCAGAGAACGGTTCGAGCAGTACTTC. It translates to CATSRERFEQYF.

This clone was detected only once. The V and J genes are TRBV6-5 and TRBJ2-7; 7 bases agree with TRBD1. J was trimmed by 6 bases and V by 5 bases; bases with no gene match: 7. From germline, CDR1 is MNHEY and CDR2 SVGAGI. CDR3 length equals 13 residues. For the CDR3, the DNA is TGTGCCAGCAGTCGCTCACGGACAGGCGAGCAGTACTTC. Encoded protein: CASSRSRTGEQYF.